The 4 T cell receptor beta chains below all came from one sample that was sequenced in a study of T cells in Graves' hyperthyroidism and ophthalmopathy. Amplification yielded TCR beta CDR3 regions, with RNA transcripts as the source. The HTBI primer set drove a first-round RT-PCR of the TCR CDR3. TCRdb re-derived calls from the multiplex PCR reads in MiXCR, one entry per CDR3 protein. The sample consists of about 640,000 distinct CDR3 sequences, roughly 20% of them appearing once. The sample consisted of blood. The receptors stem from a man in his thirties or forties with Graves' ophthalmopathy.

This clonotype was detected only a few times. V gene TRBV20-1 combines with J gene TRBJ2-6; tentatively, D is TRBD2 (6 bases). V lost 2 bases to trimming and J lost 2 bases, with 10 bases between them. This CDR3 has 15 residues. Germline lookup yields CDR1 DFQATT and CDR2 SNEGSKA (reference sequence). Written as DNA, the CDR3 is TGCAGTGCTAGACCGCGGAGGGCTGGGGCCAACGTCCTGACTTTC. It codes for CSARPRRAGANVLTF.

This clonotype was detected only a few times. The chain links TRBV20-1 to TRBJ1-6; unclear D gene. Germline CDR1 reads DFQATT; CDR2 reads SNEGSKA (reference sequence). V was clipped by 0 bases and J by 4 bases, with 7 bases between them. The CDR3 extends over 14 amino acids. The CDR3 nucleotides are TGCAGTGCTAGAGATTTGGAGTATAATTCACCCCTCCACTTT. Its translation is CSARDLEYNSPLHF.

This clonotype was counted ten times or more. The chain joins TRBV12-3 or TRBV12-4 to TRBJ2-2, with D possibly being TRBD1 (6 bases). V dropped 2 bases and J dropped 5 bases, with 9 bases sitting between them. The CDR3 extends over 14 amino acids. In nucleotides, the CDR3 is TGTGCCAGCAGTTTACGAGGGGGAACCGGGGAGCTGTTTTTT. Its protein is CASSLRGGTGELFF.

This clonotype was detected many times. The chain links TRBV7-9 to TRBJ2-7, with 8 bases fitting TRBD1. This CDR3 has 15 residues. Losses at the gene ends were 6 bases for V and 7 bases for J; bases not matched to a gene: 14. CDR1 and CDR2 from the germline V gene are SEHNR and FQNEAQ (reference sequence). In DNA, the CDR3 is TGTGCCAGCAGTTCACTAGGACAGGGTTCGAGGGAGCAGTACTTC. This encodes CASSSLGQGSREQYF.